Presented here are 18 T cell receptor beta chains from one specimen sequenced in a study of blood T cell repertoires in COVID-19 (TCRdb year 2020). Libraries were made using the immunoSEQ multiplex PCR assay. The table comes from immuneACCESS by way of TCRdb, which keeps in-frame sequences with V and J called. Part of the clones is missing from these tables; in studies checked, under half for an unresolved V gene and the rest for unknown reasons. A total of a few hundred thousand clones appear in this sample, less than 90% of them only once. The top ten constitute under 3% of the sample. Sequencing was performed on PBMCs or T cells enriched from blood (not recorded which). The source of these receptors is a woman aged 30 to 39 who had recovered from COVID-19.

CDR3 sequence: CASSYFWTGLPPEAFF. CDR3 DNA: TGTGCCAGCAGTTACTTCTGGACAGGCCTCCCCCCTGAAGCTTTCTTT. The V call is TRBV6-5, the J call TRBJ1-1, with 7 bases lining up with TRBD1. The CDR3 covers 16 residues. Germline CDR1 and CDR2: MNHEY and SVGAGI. Germline trimming cut 1 base from V and 6 bases from J; bases unmatched to any gene: 11.

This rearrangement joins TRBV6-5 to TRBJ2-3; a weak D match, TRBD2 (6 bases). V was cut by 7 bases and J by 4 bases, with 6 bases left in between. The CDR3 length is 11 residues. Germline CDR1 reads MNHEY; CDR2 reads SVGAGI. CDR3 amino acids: CASIAADTQYF. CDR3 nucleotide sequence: TGTGCCAGCATAGCGGCAGATACGCAGTATTTT.

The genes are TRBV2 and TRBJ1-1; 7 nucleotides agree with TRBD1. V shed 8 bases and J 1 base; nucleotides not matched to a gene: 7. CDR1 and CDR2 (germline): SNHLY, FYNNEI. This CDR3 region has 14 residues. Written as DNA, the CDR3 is TGTGCCAGCGTTAGGACAGGCCGGAACACTGAAGCTTTCTTT. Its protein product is CASVRTGRNTEAFF.

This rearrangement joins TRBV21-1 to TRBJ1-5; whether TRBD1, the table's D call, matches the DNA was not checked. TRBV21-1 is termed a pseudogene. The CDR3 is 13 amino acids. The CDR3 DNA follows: TGTGCCAGCAATAGGGGCGGTCATCAGCCCCAGCATTTT. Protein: CASNRGGHQPQHF.

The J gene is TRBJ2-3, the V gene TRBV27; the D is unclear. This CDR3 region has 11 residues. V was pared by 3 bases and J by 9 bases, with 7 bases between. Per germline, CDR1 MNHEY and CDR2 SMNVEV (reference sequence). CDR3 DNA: TGTGCCAGCAGTTTGGCTCAAACGCAGTATTTT. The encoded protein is CASSLAQTQYF.

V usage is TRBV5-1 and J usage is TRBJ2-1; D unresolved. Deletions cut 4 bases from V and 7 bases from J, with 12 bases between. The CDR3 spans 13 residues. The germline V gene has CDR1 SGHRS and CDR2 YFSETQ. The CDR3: CASSPNVRNEQFF. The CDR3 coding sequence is TGCGCCAGCAGCCCCAACGTCAGGAATGAGCAGTTCTTC.

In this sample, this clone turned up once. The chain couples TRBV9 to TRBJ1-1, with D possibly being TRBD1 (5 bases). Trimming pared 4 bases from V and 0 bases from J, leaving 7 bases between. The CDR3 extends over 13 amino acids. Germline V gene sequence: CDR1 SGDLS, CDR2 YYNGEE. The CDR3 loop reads CASSQTVNTEAFF. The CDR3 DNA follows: TGTGCCAGCAGCCAGACAGTGAACACTGAAGCTTTCTTT.

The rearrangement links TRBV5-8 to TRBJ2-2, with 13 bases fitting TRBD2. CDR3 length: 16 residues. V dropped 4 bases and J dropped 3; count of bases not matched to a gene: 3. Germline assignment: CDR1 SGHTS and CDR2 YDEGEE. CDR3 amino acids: CASSAGLAGHTGELFF. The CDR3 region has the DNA TGTGCCAGCAGCGCGGGACTAGCGGGGCACACCGGGGAGCTGTTTTTT.

The CDR3 nucleotides read TGTGCCAGCAAACAGCGGAACACAGATACGCAGTATTTT. This sequence encodes CASKQRNTDTQYF. The chain has TRBV7-9 and TRBJ2-3; D possibly corresponds to TRBD2 (5 bases). CDR1 is SEHNR, CDR2 FQNEAQ, per germline (reference sequence). With 7 bases removed from V and 2 bases from J, the gap between germline ends came to 10 bases. The CDR3 sequence is 13 residues long.

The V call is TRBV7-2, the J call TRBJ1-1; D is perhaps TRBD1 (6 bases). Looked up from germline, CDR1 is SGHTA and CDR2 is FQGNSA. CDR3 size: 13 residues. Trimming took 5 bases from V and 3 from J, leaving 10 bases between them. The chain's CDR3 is CASSRDIYTEAFF. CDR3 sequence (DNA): TGTGCCAGCAGCCGGGACATATACACTGAAGCTTTCTTT.

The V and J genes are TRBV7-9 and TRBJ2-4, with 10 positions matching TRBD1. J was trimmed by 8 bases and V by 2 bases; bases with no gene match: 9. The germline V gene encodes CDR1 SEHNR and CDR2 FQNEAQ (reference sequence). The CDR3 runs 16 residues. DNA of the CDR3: TGTGCCAGCAGCTTATTGGGACAGGGGAGCAGGGACATTCAGTACTTC. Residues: CASSLLGQGSRDIQYF. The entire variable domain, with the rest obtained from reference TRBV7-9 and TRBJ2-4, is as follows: DTGVSQNPRHKITKRGQNVTFRCDPISEHNRLYWYRQTLGQGPEFLTYFQNEAQLEKSRLLSDRFSAERPKGSFSTLEIQRTEQGDSAMYLCASSLLGQGSRDIQYFGAGTRLSVL.

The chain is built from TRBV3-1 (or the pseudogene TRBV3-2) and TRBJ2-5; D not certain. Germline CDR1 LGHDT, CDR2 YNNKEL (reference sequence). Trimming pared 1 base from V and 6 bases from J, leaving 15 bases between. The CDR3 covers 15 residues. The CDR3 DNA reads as TGTGCCAGCAGCCAAGTTATCGGTCTGGTACAGACCCAGTACTTC. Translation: CASSQVIGLVQTQYF.

Here the CDR3 reads CASSLVSIPYEQYF. CDR3 nucleotide sequence: TGTGCCAGCAGCTTAGTGAGCATTCCTTACGAGCAGTACTTC. The chain has TRBV7-9 and TRBJ2-7; D gene unclear. Germline CDR1 SEHNR, CDR2 FQNEAQ (reference sequence). The CDR3 has 14 residues. The V end was cut by 1 base, the J end by 4 bases, with 11 bases between.

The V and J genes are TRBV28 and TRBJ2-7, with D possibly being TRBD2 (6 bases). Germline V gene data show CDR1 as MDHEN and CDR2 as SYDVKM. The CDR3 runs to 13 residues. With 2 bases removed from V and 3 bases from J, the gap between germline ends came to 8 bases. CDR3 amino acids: CASSLAGYYEQYF. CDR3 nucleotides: TGTGCCAGCAGTTTAGCGGGGTACTACGAGCAGTACTTC.

DNA for the CDR3: TGCGCCAGCACTCCAGACAGGCGGTACTACAATGAGCAGTTCTTC. It encodes CASTPDRRYYNEQFF. J is TRBJ2-1 and V is TRBV5-1; D is perhaps TRBD1 (6 bases). Germline V gene data show CDR1 as SGHRS and CDR2 as YFSETQ. The germline V and J ends were trimmed by 6 bases and 3 bases, with 16 bases remaining between them. This CDR3 contains 15 residues.

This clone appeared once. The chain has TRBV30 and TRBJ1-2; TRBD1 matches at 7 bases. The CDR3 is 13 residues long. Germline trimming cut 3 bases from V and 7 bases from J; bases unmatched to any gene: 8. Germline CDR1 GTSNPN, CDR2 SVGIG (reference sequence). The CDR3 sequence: CAWRGPQGSGYTF. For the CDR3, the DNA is TGTGCCTGGAGGGGCCCACAGGGGAGTGGCTACACCTTC.

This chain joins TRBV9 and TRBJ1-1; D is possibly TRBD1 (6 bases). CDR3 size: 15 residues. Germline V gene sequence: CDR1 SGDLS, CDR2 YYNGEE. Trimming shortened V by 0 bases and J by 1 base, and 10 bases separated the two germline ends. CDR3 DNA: TGTGCCAGCAGCGTAGAAGGGACACCGAACACTGAAGCTTTCTTT. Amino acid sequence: CASSVEGTPNTEAFF.

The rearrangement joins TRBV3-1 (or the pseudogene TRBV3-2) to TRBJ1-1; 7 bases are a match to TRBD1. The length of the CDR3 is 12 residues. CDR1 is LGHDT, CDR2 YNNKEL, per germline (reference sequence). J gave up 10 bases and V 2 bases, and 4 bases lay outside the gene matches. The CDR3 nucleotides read TGTGCCAGCAGCCAAACAGGGGTCGGAGCTTTCTTT. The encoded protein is CASSQTGVGAFF.